A single sample is the source of the 21 T cell receptor beta chains below, sequenced in a study of blood T cells in healthy people across ages. Primers used in a second PCR of about 7 to 12 cycles were a sample-barcoded 5' primer and a J-beta primer mix. TCRdb reprocessed the 5' RACE reads via MiXCR and lists one record per CDR3 protein. This sample carries 650,000 to 950,000 distinct CDR3 sequences, around 43% of them seen once, and the ten largest clones take roughly 19%. Specimen: blood. The origin of the receptors is a man aged 55 to 70 in good health.

The chain links TRBV6-2 or TRBV6-3 to TRBJ2-7; D perhaps matches TRBD2 (6 bases). V lost 2 bases and J lost 3, with 14 bases in between. The CDR3 sequence is 15 residues long. Looked up from germline, CDR1 is MNHEY and CDR2 is SVGEGT. This CDR3 is CASSYPQTRGYEQYF. The CDR3 nucleotides are TGTGCCAGCAGTTACCCCCAGACTAGGGGCTACGAGCAGTACTTC.

This clonotype has a handful of counts. The chain recombines TRBV20-1 with TRBJ2-7; TRBD1 matches at 8 bases. V was pared by 1 base and J by 6 bases, with 8 bases of the junction left unmatched. The germline V gene encodes CDR1 DFQATT and CDR2 SNEGSKA (reference sequence). The length of the CDR3 is 14 residues. The CDR3 DNA reads as TGCAGTGCTAGAGTGGACAGGGTTTTGGGCGAGCAGTACTTC. As protein: CSARVDRVLGEQYF.

The CDR3 nucleotides read TGTGCCAGCAGCCAAGGGGGACAGGGGGATGAAAAACTGTTTTTT. It translates to CASSQGGQGDEKLFF. The genes are TRBV3-1 and TRBJ1-4, with TRBD1 matching 11 bases. The CDR3 has 15 amino acids. Germline V gene lookup returns CDR1 LGHDT and CDR2 YNNKEL (reference sequence). The V segment lost 1 base and the J segment 6 bases; nucleotides outside the gene matches: 1.

This clonotype was counted a few times. DNA of the CDR3: TGTGCCAGCAGACTGGGGGGGCGGTACGAGCAGTACTTC. Translation gives CASRLGGRYEQYF. The J gene is TRBJ2-7, the V gene TRBV12-3 or TRBV12-4, with a possible D match to TRBD2 (7 bases). This CDR3 is 13 amino acids long. V was cut by 6 bases and J by 4 bases, with 13 bases left in between.

The chain has TRBV19 and TRBJ2-4; 9 positions match TRBD1. There are 15 residues in the CDR3. Looked up from germline, CDR1 is LNHDA and CDR2 is SQIVND (reference sequence). Trimming at V came to 5 bases and at J to 7 bases, leaving 9 bases not matched to a gene. CDR3 protein: CASSGYRDRDNIQYF. CDR3 sequence (DNA): TGTGCCAGTAGTGGATACCGGGACAGGGACAACATTCAGTACTTC. Variable domain in full (rest from reference TRBV19 and TRBJ2-4): DGGITQSPKYLFRKEGQNVTLSCEQNLNHDAMYWYRQDPGQGLRLIYYSQIVNDFQKGDIAEGYSVSREKKESFPLTVTSAQKNPTAFYLCASSGYRDRDNIQYFGAGTRLSVL.

The CDR3 coding sequence is TGTGCCAGCAGTTACTATCAGGGGGCCAAATCACCCCTCCACTTT. This codes for CASSYYQGAKSPLHF. V and J are TRBV14 and TRBJ1-6, with 8 bases that match TRBD1. The germline V gene encodes CDR1 SGHDN and CDR2 FVKESK. The CDR3 contains 15 residues. V lost 6 bases, J lost 10 bases, and 11 bases stayed unmatched.

The chain couples TRBV5-1 to TRBJ1-6; unclear D gene. Germline-derived CDR1 and CDR2 are SGHRS and YFSETQ. The CDR3 is made up of 15 amino acids. Between the trimmed V and J ends, which lost 4 bases and 1 base, there was a span of 9 bases. CDR3: CASSPLGSYNSPLHF. The CDR3 region has the DNA TGCGCCAGCAGCCCGCTTGGGTCCTATAATTCACCCCTCCACTTT.

V and J are TRBV4-1 and TRBJ1-4; D remains ambiguous. The CDR3 sequence is 10 residues long. The V end was cut by 6 bases, the J end by 7 bases, with 3 bases between. Germline loops: CDR1 MGHRA, CDR2 YSYEKL. DNA for the CDR3: TGCGCCAGCAGTGCTGAAAAACTGTTTTTT. It specifies CASSAEKLFF.

In this sample, this clonotype turned up a few times. This chain uses TRBV6-5 with TRBJ2-6, with TRBD1 matching 10 bases. Germline V gene lookup returns CDR1 MNHEY and CDR2 SVGAGI. The CDR3 spans 18 residues. Unmatched junction bases numbered 4, after V lost 2 bases and J lost 0 bases. CDR3 region: CASSYGTGVLSGANVLTF. The CDR3 bases are TGTGCCAGCAGTTACGGGACAGGGGTCCTCTCTGGGGCCAACGTCCTGACTTTC.

In this sample, this clonotype turned up many times. J is TRBJ2-7 and V is TRBV16; 9 bases align to TRBD1. Germline CDR1 is KGHSY and CDR2 is FQNENV. The CDR3 length is 14 residues. V shed 4 bases and J 2 bases; nucleotides not matched to a gene: 3. The CDR3 nucleotides are TGTGCCAGCAGCCGGGGACAGGGCACCTACGAGCAGTACTTC. It specifies CASSRGQGTYEQYF.

V is TRBV21-1 and J is TRBJ1-1; the table's D call, TRBD1, has no DNA check behind it. TRBV21-1 is a listed pseudogene. CDR3 length equals 16 residues. This CDR3 is CASSKGGTPGDTEAFF. The DNA for the CDR3 is TGTGCCAGCAGCAAAGGCGGGACCCCGGGGGACACTGAAGCTTTCTTT.

This chain uses TRBV20-1 with TRBJ2-3, with D possibly matching TRBD2 (5 bases). The CDR3 loop spans 14 amino acids. V was clipped by 1 base and J by 4 bases, with 12 bases between them. The V gene's germline CDR1 is DFQATT and CDR2 SNEGSKA (reference sequence). CDR3 region: CSARAYGNPDTQYF. For the CDR3, the DNA is TGCAGTGCTAGAGCTTACGGGAATCCAGATACGCAGTATTTT.

This clonotype has just a few counts. The chain has TRBV10-3 and TRBJ2-7, with D unclear. The V end lost 1 base, the J end lost 7 bases, and 11 bases lay between the germline ends. The CDR3 extends over 13 amino acids. Germline V gene lookup returns CDR1 ENHRY and CDR2 SYGVKD. The CDR3: CAISELPSGEQYF. In DNA, the CDR3 is TGTGCCATCAGTGAGTTACCTAGTGGGGAGCAGTACTTC.

The chain employs TRBV4-2 and TRBJ2-3; the D gene is possibly TRBD2 (6 bases). Germline V CDR1 and CDR2: LGHNA, YNFKEQ. V lost 1 base, J lost 7 bases, and 12 bases lay in between. This CDR3 comprises 14 residues. The CDR3 nucleotides read TGTGCCAGCAGCCAAGTCGGGGAGGTAAATACGCAGTATTTT. Protein product: CASSQVGEVNTQYF.

In this sample, this clonotype turned up a few times. This chain joins TRBV3-1 and TRBJ1-2, with D hard to call. The CDR3 has 14 residues. V was trimmed by 2 bases and J by 1 base, leaving 8 bases between them. Germline CDR1 LGHDT, CDR2 YNNKEL (reference sequence). Here the CDR3 DNA reads TGTGCCAGCAGCCAAACCCTCCTTAACTATGGCTACACCTTC. As protein: CASSQTLLNYGYTF.

The V call is TRBV9, the J call TRBJ2-6, with 7 positions matching TRBD1. CDR1 is SGDLS and CDR2 is YYNGEE in the germline V gene. Losses at the gene ends were 5 bases for V and 1 base for J; bases not matched to a gene: 6. The CDR3 spans 16 residues. CDR3 sequence (DNA): TGTGCCAGCAGTGCGGACAGGCAGTCTGGGGCCAACGTCCTGACTTTC. Amino acid sequence: CASSADRQSGANVLTF.

J is TRBJ2-5 and V is TRBV3-1; TRBD2 matches at 7 bases. The CDR3 loop spans 14 amino acids. From germline, CDR1 is LGHDT and CDR2 YNNKEL (reference sequence). V shed 4 bases and J 4 bases; nucleotides not matched to a gene: 6. The CDR3 sequence is CASSPRGITETQYF. CDR3 coding DNA: TGTGCCAGCAGCCCGCGGGGGATAACAGAGACCCAGTACTTC.

A few counts support this clonotype. The rearrangement links TRBV20-1 to TRBJ1-2; D not resolved. CDR3 size: 14 residues. Germline CDR1 DFQATT, CDR2 SNEGSKA (reference sequence). Trimming cost V 1 base and J 3 bases, with 12 bases left between them. CDR3 sequence reads: CSARVRGTDYGYTF. CDR3 bases: TGCAGTGCTAGAGTTCGAGGTACGGACTATGGCTACACCTTC.

The V call is TRBV10-3, the J call TRBJ2-7, with D uncertain. This CDR3 is 12 amino acids long. V was cut by 4 bases and J by 10 bases, with 14 bases left in between. The germline CDR1 and CDR2 sequences are ENHRY and SYGVKD. The CDR3 loop is CAISGINSTQYF. In DNA form, the CDR3 reads TGTGCCATCAGTGGTATTAACAGTACCCAGTACTTC.

This clonotype was recorded only once. V usage is TRBV20-1 and J usage is TRBJ1-2; TRBD1 matches at 8 bases. Germline values: CDR1 DFQATT, CDR2 SNEGSKA (reference sequence). This CDR3 contains 15 residues. The V and J ends lost 5 bases and 7 bases, in that order; junction bases with no gene match: 15. The CDR3 spells CSAPTTGDGVGGYTF. In DNA form, the CDR3 reads TGCAGTGCTCCCACGACAGGGGACGGGGTGGGTGGCTACACCTTC.

This chain uses TRBV6-6 with TRBJ2-1; D assignment may be TRBD1 or TRBD2 (5 bases each). Germline CDR1 is MNHNY and CDR2 is SVGAGI (reference sequence). The V end was cut by 2 bases, the J end by 4 bases, with 9 bases between. CDR3 size: 14 residues. The CDR3 is CASSYRDQYNEQFF. DNA for the CDR3: TGTGCCAGCAGTTACCGGGACCAATACAATGAGCAGTTCTTC.